This is a list of T cell receptor beta chains from one sample in a study of T cells after yellow fever vaccination. Each CDR3 protein is one row after TCRdb ran MiXCR on the 5' RACE reads. The sample carries hundreds of thousands of distinct CDR3 sequences, roughly 12% recorded once. Sequencing was performed on PBMCs, taken on the day of the first yellow fever vaccination. These receptor sequences come from a young man who received the YFV17D yellow fever vaccine. Both conserved end residues are part of each CDR3. The D gene is left open where the match is weak. The size field is filled for only some rows; it gives once, few, many or a size class.

>TRBD2|TRBV11-2|.|TRBJ2-1
TGTGCCAGCAGCTTAACGCGGGGGACCTACAATGAGCAGTTCTTC
CASSLTRGTYNEQFF
>.|TRBV4-2|few|TRBJ2-5
TGTGCCAGCAGCCAAGGGGGCTCCCAAGAGACCCAGTACTTC
CASSQGGSQETQYF
>.|TRBV5-4|few|TRBJ1-1
TGTGCCAGCAGCTCTAATGACAGGAAAACTTGGGCTTTCTTT
CASSSNDRKTWAFF
>TRBD1|TRBV11-2|few|TRBJ2-6
TGTGCCAGCAGCATCTCCGGGACAGGCCACAGTGGGGCCAACGTCCTGACTTTC
CASSISGTGHSGANVLTF
>TRBD1|TRBV28|.|TRBJ1-5
TGTGCCAGCAGTATTGGACAGGGGGCCGGTTACAATCAGCCCCAGCATTTT
CASSIGQGAGYNQPQHF
>.|TRBV4-1|.|TRBJ1-2
TGCGCCAGCAGCCAACCGACCTCCCGGGAGTATGGCTACACCTTC
CASSQPTSREYGYTF
>TRBD1|TRBV12-3/TRBV12-4|.|TRBJ2-1
TGTGCCAGCAGTTACCCAGGACAGGGCTCCAATGAGCAGTTCTTC
CASSYPGQGSNEQFF
>.|TRBV7-2|.|TRBJ2-3
TGTGCCAGCAGCTTTACAACCACAGATACGCAGTATTTT
CASSFTTTDTQYF
>.|TRBV5-1|few|TRBJ2-2
TGCGCCAGCAGAACGGACCCCCGGGGCACCGGGGAGCTGTTTTTT
CASRTDPRGTGELFF
>.|TRBV6-2/TRBV6-3|few|TRBJ1-1
TGTGCCAGCAGGCGCCGTGAGACAACTATGAACACTGAAGCTTTCTTT
CASRRRETTMNTEAFF
>.|TRBV7-3|.|TRBJ1-5
TGTGCCAGCAGCTCATCAGCCGGGGGAAGCAAGGTGCCCCAGCATTTT
CASSSSAGGSKVPQHF
>.|TRBV19|.|TRBJ1-3
TGTGCCAGTAGTTCCGCCGGACGGGGAAACACCATATATTTT
CASSSAGRGNTIYF
>TRBD1|TRBV7-2|.|TRBJ1-1
TGTGCCAGCAGCAGAAGGGGGCTCACTGAAGCTTTCTTT
CASSRRGLTEAFF
>.|TRBV25-1|few|TRBJ2-1
TGTGCCAGCAGTGTAGGCGGGCTCCAAAATGAGCAGTTCTTC
CASSVGGLQNEQFF
>TRBD2|TRBV7-2|.|TRBJ2-5
TGTGCCAGCAGCTTCCCTAGCGGGGGGCCTGGAGAGACCCAGTACTTC
CASSFPSGGPGETQYF
>.|TRBV10-3|few|TRBJ1-1
TGTGCCATCAGTGAGGCAGATCCCCCCGGGGCTTTCTTT
CAISEADPPGAFF
>.|TRBV5-6|few|TRBJ2-5
TGTGCCAGCAGCCCGGACAGTTTGGAGACCCAGTACTTC
CASSPDSLETQYF
>.|TRBV4-1|.|TRBJ1-1
TGCGCCAGCAGCCAAGATAGGACCTGGGAAGCTTTCTTT
CASSQDRTWEAFF
>TRBD1|TRBV6-1|.|TRBJ2-5
TGTGCCAGCAGCCCCCGTGCACGACAGGGTAGGGAGACCCAGTACTTC
CASSPRARQGRETQYF
>TRBD1|TRBV20-1|few|TRBJ1-4
TGCAGTGCTAGAGATCGGAGGGACAGGGAACCTGAAAAACTGTTTTTT
CSARDRRDREPEKLFF
>.|TRBV7-2|few|TRBJ1-6
TGTGCCAGCAGCATACAAGGGGGGGATTCACCCCTCCACTTT
CASSIQGGDSPLHF
>.|TRBV4-1|few|TRBJ2-2
TGCGCCAGCAGCCCCAGGGCATTCGCGAACACCGGGGAGCTGTTTTTT
CASSPRAFANTGELFF